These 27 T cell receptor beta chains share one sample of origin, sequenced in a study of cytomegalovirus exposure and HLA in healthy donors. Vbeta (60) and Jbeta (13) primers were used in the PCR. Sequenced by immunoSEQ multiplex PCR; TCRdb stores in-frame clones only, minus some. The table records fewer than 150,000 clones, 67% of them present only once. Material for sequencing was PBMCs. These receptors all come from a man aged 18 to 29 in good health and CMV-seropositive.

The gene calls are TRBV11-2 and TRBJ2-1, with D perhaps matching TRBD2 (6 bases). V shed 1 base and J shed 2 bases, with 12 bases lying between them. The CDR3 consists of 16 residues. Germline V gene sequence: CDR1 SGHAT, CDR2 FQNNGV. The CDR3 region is CASSLVPGAAYNEQFF. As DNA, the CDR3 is TGTGCCAGCAGCTTAGTGCCGGGAGCAGCCTACAATGAGCAGTTCTTC.

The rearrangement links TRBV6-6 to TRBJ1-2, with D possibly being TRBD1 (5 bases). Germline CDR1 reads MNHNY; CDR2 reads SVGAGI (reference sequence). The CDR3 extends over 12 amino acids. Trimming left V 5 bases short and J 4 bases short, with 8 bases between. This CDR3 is CASSGGTYGYTF. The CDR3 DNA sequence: TGTGCCAGCAGTGGGGGGACCTATGGCTACACCTTC.

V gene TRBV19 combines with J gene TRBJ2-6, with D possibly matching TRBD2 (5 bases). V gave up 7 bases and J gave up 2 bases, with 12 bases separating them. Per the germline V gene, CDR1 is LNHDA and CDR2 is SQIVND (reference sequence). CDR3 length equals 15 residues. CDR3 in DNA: TGTGCCAGTACTGGACTGAACGCTGGGGCCAACGTCCTGACTTTC. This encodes CASTGLNAGANVLTF.

CDR3 sequence reads: CASSILGSSNEQFF. CDR3 DNA: TGTGCCAGTAGTATACTAGGCTCGAGCAATGAGCAGTTCTTC. The V gene is TRBV19, the J gene TRBJ2-1; no definite D call. This CDR3 has 14 residues. Per germline, CDR1 LNHDA and CDR2 SQIVND (reference sequence). V was shortened by 2 bases and J by 6 bases, with 11 bases between the two germline ends.

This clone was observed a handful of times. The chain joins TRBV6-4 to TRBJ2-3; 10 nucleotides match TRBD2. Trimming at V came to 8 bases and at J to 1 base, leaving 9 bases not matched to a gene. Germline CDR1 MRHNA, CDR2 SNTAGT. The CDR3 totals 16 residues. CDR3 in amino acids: CASAASGGDGTDTQYF. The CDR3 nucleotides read TGTGCCAGCGCGGCTAGCGGGGGAGATGGCACAGATACGCAGTATTTT.

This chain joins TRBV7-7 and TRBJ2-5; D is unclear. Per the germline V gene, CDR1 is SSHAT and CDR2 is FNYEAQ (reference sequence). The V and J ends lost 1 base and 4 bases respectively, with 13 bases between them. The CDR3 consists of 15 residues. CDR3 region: CASSLGPSDSETQYF. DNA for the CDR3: TGTGCCAGCAGCTTAGGTCCGAGCGATTCAGAGACCCAGTACTTC.

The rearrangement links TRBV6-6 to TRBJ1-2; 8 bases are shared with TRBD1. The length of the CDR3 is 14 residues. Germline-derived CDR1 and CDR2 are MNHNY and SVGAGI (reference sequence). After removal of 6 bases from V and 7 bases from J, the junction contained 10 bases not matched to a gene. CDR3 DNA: TGTGCCAGCAGACCTGGACAGGGAACGCTTGGCTACACCTTC. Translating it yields CASRPGQGTLGYTF.

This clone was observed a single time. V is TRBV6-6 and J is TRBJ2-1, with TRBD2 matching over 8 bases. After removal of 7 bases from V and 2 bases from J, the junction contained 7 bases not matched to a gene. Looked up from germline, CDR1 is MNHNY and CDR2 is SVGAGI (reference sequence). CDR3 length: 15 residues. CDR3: CASTSGLAAYNEQFF. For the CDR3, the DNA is TGTGCCAGCACTTCCGGACTAGCAGCCTACAATGAGCAGTTCTTC.

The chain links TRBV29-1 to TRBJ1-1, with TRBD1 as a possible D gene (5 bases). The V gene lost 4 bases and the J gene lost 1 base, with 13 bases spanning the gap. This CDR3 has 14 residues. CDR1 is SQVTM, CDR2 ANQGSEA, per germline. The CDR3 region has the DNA TGCAGCGTTGTTAGAAACAGGAAGAACACTGAAGCTTTCTTT. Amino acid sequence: CSVVRNRKNTEAFF.

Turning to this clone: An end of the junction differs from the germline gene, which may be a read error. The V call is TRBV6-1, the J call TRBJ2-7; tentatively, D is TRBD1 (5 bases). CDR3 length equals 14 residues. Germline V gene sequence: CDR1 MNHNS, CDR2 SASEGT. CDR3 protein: CASSDSPGIYKQYF. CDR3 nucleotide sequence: TGTGCCAGCAGTGATTCCCCAGGGATCTACAAGCAGTACTTC.

The CDR3 DNA reads as TGTGCCACCAGCAGAGATTTGGACAGGAGTCTCTACGAGCAGTACTTC. Translating it yields CATSRDLDRSLYEQYF. V and J are TRBV15 and TRBJ2-7, with 7 positions matching TRBD1. J was trimmed by 3 bases and V by 0 bases; bases with no gene match: 8. The CDR3 runs 16 residues. Germline lookup yields CDR1 LNHNV and CDR2 YYDKDF (reference sequence).

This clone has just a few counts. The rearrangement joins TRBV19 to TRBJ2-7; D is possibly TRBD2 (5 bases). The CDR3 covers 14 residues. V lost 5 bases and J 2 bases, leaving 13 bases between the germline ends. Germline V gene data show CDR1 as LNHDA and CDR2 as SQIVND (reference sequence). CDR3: CASSRGIKTYEQYF. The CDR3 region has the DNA TGTGCCAGTAGTCGGGGAATAAAAACCTACGAGCAGTACTTC.

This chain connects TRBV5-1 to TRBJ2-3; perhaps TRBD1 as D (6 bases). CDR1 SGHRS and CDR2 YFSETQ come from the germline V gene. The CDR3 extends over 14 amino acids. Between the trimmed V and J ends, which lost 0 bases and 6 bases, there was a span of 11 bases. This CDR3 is CASSLGTAADTQYF. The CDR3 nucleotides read TGCGCCAGCAGCTTGGGGACAGCGGCGGATACGCAGTATTTT. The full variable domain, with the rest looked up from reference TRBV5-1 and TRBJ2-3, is KAGVTQTPRYLIKTRGQQVTLSCSPISGHRSVSWYQQTPGQGLQFLFEYFSETQRNKGNFPGRFSGRQFSNSRSEMNVSTLELGDSALYLCASSLGTAADTQYFGPGTRLTVL.

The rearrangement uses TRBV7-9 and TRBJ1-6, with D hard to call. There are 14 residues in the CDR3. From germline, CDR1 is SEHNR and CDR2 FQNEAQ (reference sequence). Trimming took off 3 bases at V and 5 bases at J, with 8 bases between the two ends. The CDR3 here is CASSLASNNSPLHF. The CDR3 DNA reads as TGTGCCAGCAGCTTGGCCAGTAATAATTCACCCCTCCACTTT.

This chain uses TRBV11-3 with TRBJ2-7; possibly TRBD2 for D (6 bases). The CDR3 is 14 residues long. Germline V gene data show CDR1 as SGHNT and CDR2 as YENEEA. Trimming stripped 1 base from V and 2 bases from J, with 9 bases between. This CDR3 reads CASSLGGVTYEQYF. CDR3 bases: TGTGCCAGCAGCTTAGGGGGGGTAACCTACGAGCAGTACTTC.

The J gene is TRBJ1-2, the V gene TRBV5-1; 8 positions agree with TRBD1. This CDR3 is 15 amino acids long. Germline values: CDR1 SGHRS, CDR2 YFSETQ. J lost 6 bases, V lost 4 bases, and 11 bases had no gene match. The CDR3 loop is CASSPGMTGDHGYTF. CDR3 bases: TGCGCCAGCAGCCCGGGAATGACAGGGGACCATGGCTACACCTTC.

CDR3: CASSYDRDTEAFF. DNA of the CDR3: TGTGCCAGCAGCTATGACAGGGACACTGAAGCTTTCTTT. The V and J genes are TRBV5-4 and TRBJ1-1, with TRBD1 matching over 7 bases. In germline, CDR1 is SGHNT, CDR2 YYREEE (reference sequence). CDR3 length: 13 amino acids. Unmatched junction bases numbered 2, after V lost 3 bases and J lost 3 bases.

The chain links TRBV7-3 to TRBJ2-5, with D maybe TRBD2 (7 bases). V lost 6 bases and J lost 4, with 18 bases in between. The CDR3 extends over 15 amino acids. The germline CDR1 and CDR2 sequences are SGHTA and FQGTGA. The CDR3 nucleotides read TGTGCCAGCAGTCAGACCGGGGGGCACGGAGAGACCCAGTACTTC. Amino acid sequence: CASSQTGGHGETQYF. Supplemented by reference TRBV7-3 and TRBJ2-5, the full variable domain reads GAGVSQTPSNKVTEKGKYVELRCDPISGHTALYWYRQSLGQGPEFLIYFQGTGAADDSGLPNDRFFAVRPEGSVSTLKIQRTERGDSAVYLCASSQTGGHGETQYFGPGTRLLVL.

The CDR3 nucleotides read TGTGCCAGCAGCGTAGTTGTTCAGGGCCCAGATACGCAGTATTTT. This gives the protein CASSVVVQGPDTQYF. The chain has TRBV9 and TRBJ2-3; D may be TRBD1 (5 bases). V lost 0 bases to trimming and J lost 4 bases, with 12 bases between them. Per germline, CDR1 SGDLS and CDR2 YYNGEE. The CDR3 length is 15 residues. Filled out from reference TRBV9 and TRBJ2-3, the complete variable domain reads DSGVTQTPKHLITATGQRVTLRCSPRSGDLSVYWYQQSLDQGLQFLIQYYNGEERAKGNILERFSAQQFPDLHSELNLSSLELGDSALYFCASSVVVQGPDTQYFGPGTRLTVL.

The chain's CDR3 is CASSWTGRGTGELFF. CDR3 nucleotides: TGTGCCAGCAGCTGGACAGGGCGTGGCACCGGGGAGCTGTTTTTT. The rearrangement joins TRBV6-1 to TRBJ2-2; 8 bases map to TRBD1. This CDR3 has 15 amino acids. Germline V gene data show CDR1 as MNHNS and CDR2 as SASEGT. Trimming cost V 6 bases and J 4 bases; bases outside gene matches: 7.

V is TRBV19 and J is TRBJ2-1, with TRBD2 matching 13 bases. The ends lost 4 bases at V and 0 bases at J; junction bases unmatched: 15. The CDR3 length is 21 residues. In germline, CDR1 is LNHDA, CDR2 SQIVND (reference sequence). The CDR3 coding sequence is TGTGCCAGTAGTAGAACTAACACGGGACTAGCGGGGTCCTTCTCCTACAATGAGCAGTTCTTC. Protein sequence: CASSRTNTGLAGSFSYNEQFF.

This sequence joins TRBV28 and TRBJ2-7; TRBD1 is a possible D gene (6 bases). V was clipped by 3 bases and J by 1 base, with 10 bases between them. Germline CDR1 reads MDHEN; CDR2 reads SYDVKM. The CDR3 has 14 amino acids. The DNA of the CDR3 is TGTGCCAGCAGTTTCAGGGGCAAATCCTACGAGCAGTACGTC. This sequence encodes CASSFRGKSYEQYV.

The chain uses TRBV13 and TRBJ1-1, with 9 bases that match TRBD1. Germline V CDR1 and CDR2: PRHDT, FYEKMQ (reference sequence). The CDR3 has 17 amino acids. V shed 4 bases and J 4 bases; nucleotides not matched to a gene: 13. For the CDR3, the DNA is TGTGCCAGCAGCTCCTACACCGGGACAGGGACGACCACTGAAGCTTTCTTT. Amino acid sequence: CASSSYTGTGTTTEAFF.

This chain's CDR3 is CASSLKLAFEQYV. CDR3 in DNA: TGTGCCAGCAGCTTAAAACTAGCATTCGAGCAGTACGTC. The V call is TRBV11-2, the J call TRBJ2-7; D may be TRBD2 (6 bases). Looked up from germline, CDR1 is SGHAT and CDR2 is FQNNGV. CDR3 length equals 13 residues. V lost 2 bases, J lost 6 bases, and 11 bases lay in between.

In DNA, the CDR3 is TGTGCCTGGAATACTGCCTCCTATAATTCACCCCTCCACTTT. Protein sequence: CAWNTASYNSPLHF. The V gene is TRBV30, the J gene TRBJ1-6; no firm D call. This CDR3 has 14 residues. Per germline, CDR1 GTSNPN and CDR2 SVGIG (reference sequence). V shed 4 bases and J shed 0 bases, with 7 bases lying between them.

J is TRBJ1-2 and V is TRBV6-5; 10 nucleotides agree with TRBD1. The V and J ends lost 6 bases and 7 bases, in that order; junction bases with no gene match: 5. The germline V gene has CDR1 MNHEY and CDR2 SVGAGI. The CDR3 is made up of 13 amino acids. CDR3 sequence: CASSRTGGTGYTF. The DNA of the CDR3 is TGTGCCAGCAGCAGGACAGGGGGAACTGGCTACACCTTC.

The CDR3 bases are TGTGCCACCAGCCTGCCGGCACAGGGGATTTACTCTGGGGCCAACGTCCTGACTTTC. Encoded protein: CATSLPAQGIYSGANVLTF. The gene calls are TRBV15 and TRBJ2-6; 7 bases are a match to TRBD1. The CDR3 has 19 amino acids. Looked up from germline, CDR1 is LNHNV and CDR2 is YYDKDF (reference sequence). V was clipped by 5 bases and J by 0 bases; unmatched bases: 13.